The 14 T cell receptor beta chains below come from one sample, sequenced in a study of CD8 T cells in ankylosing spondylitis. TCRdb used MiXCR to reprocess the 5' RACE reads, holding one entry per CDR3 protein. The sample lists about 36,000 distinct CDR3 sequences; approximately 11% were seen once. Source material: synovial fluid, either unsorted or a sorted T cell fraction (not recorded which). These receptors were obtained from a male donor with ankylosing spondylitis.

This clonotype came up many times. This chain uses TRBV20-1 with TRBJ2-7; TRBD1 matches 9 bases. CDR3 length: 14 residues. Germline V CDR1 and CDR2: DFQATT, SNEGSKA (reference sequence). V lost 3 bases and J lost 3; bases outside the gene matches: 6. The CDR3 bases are TGCAGTGCTAGTCGGGACAGGGAGATCTACGAGCAGTACTTC. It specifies CSASRDREIYEQYF.

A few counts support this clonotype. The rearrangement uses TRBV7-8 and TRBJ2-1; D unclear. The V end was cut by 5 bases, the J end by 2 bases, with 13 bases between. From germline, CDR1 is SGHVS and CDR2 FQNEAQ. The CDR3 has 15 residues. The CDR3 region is CASSPRGLTYNEQFF. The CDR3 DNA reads TGTGCCAGCAGCCCTCGAGGTTTAACCTACAATGAGCAGTTCTTC.

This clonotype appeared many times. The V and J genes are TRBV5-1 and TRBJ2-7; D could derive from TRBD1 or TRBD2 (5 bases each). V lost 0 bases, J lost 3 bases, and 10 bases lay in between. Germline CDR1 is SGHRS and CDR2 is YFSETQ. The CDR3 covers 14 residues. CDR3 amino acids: CASSLEAGSYEQYF. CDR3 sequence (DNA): TGCGCCAGCAGCTTGGAGGCAGGGAGCTACGAGCAGTACTTC.

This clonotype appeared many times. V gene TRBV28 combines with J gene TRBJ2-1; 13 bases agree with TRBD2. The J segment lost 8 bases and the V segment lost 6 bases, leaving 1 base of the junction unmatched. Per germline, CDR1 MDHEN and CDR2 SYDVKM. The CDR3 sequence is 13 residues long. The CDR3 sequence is CASRTSGRDEQFF. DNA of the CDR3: TGTGCCAGCAGAACTAGCGGGAGGGATGAGCAGTTCTTC.

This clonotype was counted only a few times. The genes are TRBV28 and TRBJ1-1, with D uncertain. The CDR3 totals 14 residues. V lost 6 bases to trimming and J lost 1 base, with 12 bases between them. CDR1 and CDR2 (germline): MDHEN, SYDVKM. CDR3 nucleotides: TGTGCCAGCAGCCTGACGCGGGCGAACACTGAAGCTTTCTTT. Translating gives CASSLTRANTEAFF.

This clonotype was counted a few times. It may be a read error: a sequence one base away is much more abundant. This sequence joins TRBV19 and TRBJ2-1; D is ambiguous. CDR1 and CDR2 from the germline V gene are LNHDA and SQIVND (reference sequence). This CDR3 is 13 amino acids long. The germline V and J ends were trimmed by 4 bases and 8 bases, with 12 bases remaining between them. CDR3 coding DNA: TGTGCCAGTAGTAATCGTTCGGCCTATGAGCAGTTCTTC. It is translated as CASSNRSAYEQFF.

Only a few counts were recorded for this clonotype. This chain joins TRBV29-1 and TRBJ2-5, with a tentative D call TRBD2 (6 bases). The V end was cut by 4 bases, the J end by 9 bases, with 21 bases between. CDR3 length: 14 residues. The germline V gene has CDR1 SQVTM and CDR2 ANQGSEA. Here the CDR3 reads CSVVPIGTRGSQYF. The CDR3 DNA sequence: TGCAGCGTTGTTCCCATAGGTACCCGGGGGTCCCAGTACTTC.

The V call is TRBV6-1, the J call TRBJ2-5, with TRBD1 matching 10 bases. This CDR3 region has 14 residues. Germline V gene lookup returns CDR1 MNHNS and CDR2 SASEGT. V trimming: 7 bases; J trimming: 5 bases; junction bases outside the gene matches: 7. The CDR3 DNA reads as TGTGCCAGCACCGAGGGACAGGGGTTTGAGACCCAGTACTTC. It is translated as CASTEGQGFETQYF.

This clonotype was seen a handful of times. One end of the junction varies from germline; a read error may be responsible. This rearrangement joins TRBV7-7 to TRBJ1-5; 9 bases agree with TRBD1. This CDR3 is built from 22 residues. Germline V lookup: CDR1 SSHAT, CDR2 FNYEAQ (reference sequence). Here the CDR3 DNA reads TGTGCTAGCAGCTTAAAGTGGGCTGAGACGGGACAGGGAGTTAATAGCAATCAGCCCCAGCATTTT. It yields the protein CASSLKWAETGQGVNSNQPQHF.

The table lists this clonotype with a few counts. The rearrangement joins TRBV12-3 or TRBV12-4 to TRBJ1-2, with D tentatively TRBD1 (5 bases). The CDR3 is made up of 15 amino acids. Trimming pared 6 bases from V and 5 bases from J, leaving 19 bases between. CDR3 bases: TGTGCCAGCAGACCTAATCCGGGGCAGTATTATGGCTACACCTTC. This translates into CASRPNPGQYYGYTF.

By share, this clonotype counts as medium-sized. The CDR3 sequence is CASSPRTSGLSYNEQFF. CDR3 bases: TGTGCCAGTAGTCCCCGGACTAGCGGGCTATCCTACAATGAGCAGTTCTTC. The genes are TRBV19 and TRBJ2-1, with 11 bases that match TRBD2. This CDR3 contains 17 residues. Germline V gives CDR1 LNHDA, CDR2 SQIVND (reference sequence). V dropped 5 bases and J dropped 1; count of bases not matched to a gene: 7.

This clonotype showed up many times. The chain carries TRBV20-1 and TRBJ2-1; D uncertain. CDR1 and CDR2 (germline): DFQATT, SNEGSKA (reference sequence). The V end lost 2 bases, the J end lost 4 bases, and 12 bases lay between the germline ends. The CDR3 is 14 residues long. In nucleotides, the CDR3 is TGCAGTGCTAGACCCCCCCCTGGGTACAATGAGCAGTTCTTC. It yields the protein CSARPPPGYNEQFF.

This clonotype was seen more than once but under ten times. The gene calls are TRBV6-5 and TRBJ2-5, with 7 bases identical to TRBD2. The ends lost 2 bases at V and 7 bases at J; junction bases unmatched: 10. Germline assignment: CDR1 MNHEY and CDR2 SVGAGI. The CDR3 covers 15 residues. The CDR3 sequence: CASSYRTRRGVTQYF. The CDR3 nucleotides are TGTGCCAGCAGTTACAGGACCCGTCGGGGGGTGACCCAGTACTTC.

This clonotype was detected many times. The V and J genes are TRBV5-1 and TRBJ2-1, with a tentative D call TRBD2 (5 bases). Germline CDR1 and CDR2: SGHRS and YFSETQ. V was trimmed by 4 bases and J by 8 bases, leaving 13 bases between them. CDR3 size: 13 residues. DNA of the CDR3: TGCGCCAGCAGCCCCGGACTGGTCGATGAGCAGTTCTTC. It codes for CASSPGLVDEQFF. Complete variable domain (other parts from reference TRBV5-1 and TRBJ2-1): KAGVTQTPRYLIKTRGQQVTLSCSPISGHRSVSWYQQTPGQGLQFLFEYFSETQRNKGNFPGRFSGRQFSNSRSEMNVSTLELGDSALYLCASSPGLVDEQFFGPGTRLTVL.